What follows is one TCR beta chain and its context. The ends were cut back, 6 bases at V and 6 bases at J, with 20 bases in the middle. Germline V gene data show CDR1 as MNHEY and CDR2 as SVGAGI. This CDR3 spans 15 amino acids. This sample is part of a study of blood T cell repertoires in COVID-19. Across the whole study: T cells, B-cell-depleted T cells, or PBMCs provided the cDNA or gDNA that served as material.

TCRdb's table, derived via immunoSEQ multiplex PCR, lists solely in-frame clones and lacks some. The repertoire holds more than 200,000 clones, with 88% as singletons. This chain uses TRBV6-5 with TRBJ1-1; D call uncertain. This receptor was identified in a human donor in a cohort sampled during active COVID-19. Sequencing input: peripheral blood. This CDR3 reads CASSRGGHVFAEAFF. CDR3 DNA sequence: TGTGCCAGCAGCCGGGGAGGGCACGTTTTCGCTGAAGCTTTCTTT.